Below are 17 T cell receptor beta chains sequenced from a single sample in a study of T cell changes during pregnancy in multiple sclerosis (dated by TCRdb to between 2017 and 2020). The library came from the immunoSEQ multiplex PCR assay. TCRdb stores this immuneACCESS table with in-frame sequences only. Part of the clones is absent; in the studies checked, under half of the shortfall reflects unresolved V genes, and no reason is known for the rest. This sample lists roughly 29,000 clones; roughly 91% were detected once. Around 0.44% of the sample rests with the top ten. Sequenced here: CD4+ T cells from peripheral blood mononuclear cells, sampled after pregnancy. The receptors here all came from a female donor with multiple sclerosis, enrolled in a pregnancy study.

The V call is TRBV7-3, the J call TRBJ2-3; tentative D call: TRBD1 (6 bases). Germline values: CDR1 SGHTA, CDR2 FQGTGA. The CDR3 length is 13 residues. With 7 bases removed from V and 5 bases from J, the gap between germline ends came to 13 bases. The CDR3 reads CASTGAGGDTQYF. The CDR3 nucleotides are TGTGCCAGCACAGGGGCAGGTGGAGATACGCAGTATTTT.

This chain links TRBV4-3 with TRBJ2-5, with TRBD2 identical over 9 bases. CDR1 is LGHNA and CDR2 is YSLEER in the germline V gene. The CDR3 sequence is 15 residues long. With 3 bases clipped from V and 9 bases from J, the junction kept 11 bases outside the gene matches. CDR3 protein: CASSQTKRGAKPQYF. The CDR3 nucleotides read TGCGCCAGCAGCCAGACTAAGCGGGGGGCAAAGCCCCAGTACTTC.

The J gene is TRBJ1-3, the V gene TRBV27; 8 nucleotides line up with TRBD1. This CDR3 region has 15 residues. V was clipped by 8 bases and J by 3 bases; unmatched bases: 9. Germline V gene data show CDR1 as MNHEY and CDR2 as SMNVEV (reference sequence). Written as DNA, the CDR3 is TGTGCCAGCCGAAATACAGGGGGGAGTGGAAACACCATATATTTT. Amino acid sequence: CASRNTGGSGNTIYF.

This clone was detected only once. The chain uses TRBV28 and TRBJ2-7; no definite D call. The CDR3 extends over 12 amino acids. V lost 4 bases, J lost 3 bases, and 7 bases lay in between. CDR1 is MDHEN, CDR2 SYDVKM, per germline. This CDR3 is CASSSTDYEQYF. In nucleotides, the CDR3 is TGTGCCAGCAGTTCGACTGACTACGAGCAGTACTTC.

V gene TRBV5-1 combines with J gene TRBJ1-2, with D hard to call. Germline CDR1 SGHRS, CDR2 YFSETQ. Trimming pared 0 bases from V and 9 bases from J, leaving 12 bases between. This CDR3 region has 13 residues. The chain's CDR3 is CASSLAERDRYTF. The CDR3 coding sequence is TGCGCCAGCAGCTTGGCGGAGAGGGATCGCTACACCTTC.

This clone has only a few counts. The chain carries TRBV30 and TRBJ1-1; D is possibly TRBD1 (5 bases). Per germline, CDR1 GTSNPN and CDR2 SVGIG (reference sequence). Between the trimmed V and J ends, which lost 6 bases and 0 bases, there was a span of 17 bases. The CDR3 is made up of 15 amino acids. The CDR3 sequence: CACLPGLLMNTEAFF. Written as DNA, the CDR3 is TGTGCCTGCCTTCCGGGACTTCTCATGAACACTGAAGCTTTCTTT.

V and J are TRBV21-1 and TRBJ2-7; no check of the table's D call, TRBD2, against the DNA was made. TRBV21-1 is a pseudogene. The length of the CDR3 is 16 residues. The CDR3 DNA reads as TGTGCCAGCAGCAAAGGTACCGGAACTACCACCTACGAGCAGTACTTC. Translation: CASSKGTGTTTYEQYF.

This clone was observed a single time. This chain links TRBV5-1 with TRBJ1-1; D may be TRBD1 (6 bases). Trimming pared 9 bases from V and 7 bases from J, leaving 19 bases between. This CDR3 comprises 13 residues. Germline assignment: CDR1 SGHRS and CDR2 YFSETQ. CDR3 in DNA: TGCGCCACCAAACGGAGTGAACAGGGTGAAGCTTTCTTT. Its translation is CATKRSEQGEAFF.

The V gene is TRBV9, the J gene TRBJ2-3; 7 bases line up with TRBD2. Losses at the gene ends were 0 bases for V and 6 bases for J; bases not matched to a gene: 4. Germline V CDR1 and CDR2: SGDLS, YYNGEE. The CDR3 is 14 amino acids. The CDR3 DNA reads as TGTGCCAGCAGCGTAGATGCTAGCGGCGATACGCAGTATTTT. This sequence encodes CASSVDASGDTQYF.

This chain joins TRBV10-3 and TRBJ1-1; the match to TRBD1 covers 7 bases. The CDR3 consists of 13 residues. From germline, CDR1 is ENHRY and CDR2 SYGVKD. With V trimmed by 8 bases and J by 4 bases, 7 bases remained unmatched. The CDR3: CAIGGTVLTEAFF. CDR3 bases: TGTGCCATCGGGGGGACAGTTCTCACTGAAGCTTTCTTT.

This clone has only one observation. V gene TRBV7-7 combines with J gene TRBJ2-7, with TRBD2 as a possible D gene (6 bases). From germline, CDR1 is SSHAT and CDR2 FNYEAQ (reference sequence). CDR3 length equals 17 residues. V dropped 3 bases and J dropped 2 bases, with 20 bases sitting between them. The CDR3 region has the DNA TGTGCCAGCAGCTTGATGGGGAGCGGGCGACCCCCCTACGAGCAGTACTTC. Amino acid sequence: CASSLMGSGRPPYEQYF.

The DNA of the CDR3 is TGTGCCAGCTCACCTAGACAGACTGACGAGCAGTACTTC. It yields the protein CASSPRQTDEQYF. The rearrangement uses TRBV18 and TRBJ2-7, with a tentative D call TRBD1 (5 bases). V lost 3 bases, J lost 5 bases, and 11 bases lay in between. Germline V CDR1 and CDR2: KGHSH, LQKENI. This CDR3 is 13 amino acids long.

This clone appeared a single time. The chain joins TRBV7-9 to TRBJ1-1, with D maybe TRBD1 (5 bases). Germline V gene data show CDR1 as SEHNR and CDR2 as FQNEAQ (reference sequence). Trimming cost V 5 bases and J 0 bases, with 22 bases left between them. CDR3 size: 18 residues. The CDR3 DNA sequence: TGTGCCAGCAGCCCAGCGGGGGAGCGGGCCCACGTGAACACTGAAGCTTTCTTT. Translated, it gives CASSPAGERAHVNTEAFF.

This chain connects TRBV11-2 to TRBJ2-1; D call uncertain. Germline V lookup: CDR1 SGHAT, CDR2 FQNNGV. The CDR3 has 14 residues. Trimming left V 2 bases short and J 4 bases short, with 9 bases between. The CDR3 bases are TGTGCCAGCAGCTTATCGAACTCTTACAATGAGCAGTTCTTC. Amino acid sequence: CASSLSNSYNEQFF.

The CDR3 coding sequence is TGTGCCTGGAGATATGGAGGCACAGATACGCAGTATTTT. It translates to CAWRYGGTDTQYF. The chain employs TRBV30 and TRBJ2-3; D gene ambiguous. The CDR3 sequence is 13 residues long. The germline CDR1 and CDR2 sequences are GTSNPN and SVGIG (reference sequence). Trimming cost V 3 bases and J 1 base, with 8 bases left between them.

This rearrangement joins TRBV11-2 to TRBJ1-3; the D gene is possibly TRBD1 (6 bases). V lost 4 bases and J lost 0, with 13 bases in between. Looked up from germline, CDR1 is SGHAT and CDR2 is FQNNGV. The CDR3 sequence is 16 residues long. The CDR3 DNA is TGTGCCAGCAGCTATCGGGGGGCTAGCTCTGGAAACACCATATATTTT. Residues: CASSYRGASSGNTIYF.

The V and J genes are TRBV5-6 and TRBJ2-1; D perhaps matches TRBD1 (6 bases). The CDR3 totals 13 residues. The V gene lost 2 bases and the J gene lost 5 bases, with 8 bases spanning the gap. Germline V gene lookup returns CDR1 SGHDT and CDR2 YYEEEE. CDR3 nucleotide sequence: TGTGCCAGCAGCTTTCAGGGGAACAATGAGCAGTTCTTC. Its protein is CASSFQGNNEQFF.